These 14 T cell receptor beta chains originate from one sample sequenced in a study of PD-1 blockade in classical Hodgkin lymphoma. Each patient relapsed following autologous stem cell transplantation, and prior brentuximab vedotin exposure differed. Profiled with immunoSEQ multiplex PCR; TCRdb holds only in-frame clones, not every one. The sample has about 14,000 clones, about four fifths seen once; the top ten hold almost 25%. Specimen: peripheral blood mononuclear cells (PBMCs), collected before the second cycle of nivolumab. Every receptor here comes from a human donor with classical Hodgkin lymphoma.

This chain links TRBV11-2 with TRBJ2-7; D gene uncertain. Trimming left V 2 bases short and J 1 base short, with 3 bases between. The CDR3 runs 12 residues. CDR1 SGHAT and CDR2 FQNNGV come from the germline V gene. The CDR3 region is CASSLRSYEQYF. The CDR3 nucleotides read TGTGCCAGCAGCTTAAGGTCCTACGAGCAGTACTTC.

The chain couples TRBV5-4 to TRBJ1-2; D ambiguous. From germline, CDR1 is SGHNT and CDR2 YYREEE (reference sequence). V was cut by 5 bases and J by 0 bases, with 11 bases left in between. This CDR3 has 14 amino acids. CDR3 in DNA: TGTGCCAGCAGTTGGGAGCTTTCTAACTATGGCTACACCTTC. This gives the protein CASSWELSNYGYTF. The whole variable domain, filled in from reference TRBV5-4 and TRBJ1-2, reads ETGVTQSPTHLIKTRGQQVTLRCSSQSGHNTVSWYQQALGQGPQFIFQYYREEENGRGNFPPRFSGLQFPNYSSELNVNALELDDSALYLCASSWELSNYGYTFGSGTRLTVV.

J is TRBJ2-7 and V is TRBV5-1; D is perhaps TRBD1 (6 bases). Trimming pared 3 bases from V and 2 bases from J, leaving 15 bases between. Germline assignment: CDR1 SGHRS and CDR2 YFSETQ. The CDR3 spans 15 residues. CDR3 DNA sequence: TGCGCCAGCAGCTCTATCTCCGGGACAACCTACGAGCAGTACTTC. Translation gives CASSSISGTTYEQYF.

The chain links TRBV7-6 to TRBJ2-3; possibly TRBD1 for D (7 bases). Germline loops: CDR1 SGHVS, CDR2 FNYEAQ. Trimming left V 1 base short and J 5 bases short, with 16 bases between. This CDR3 is 16 amino acids long. The CDR3 region is CASSLGSGGPRDTQYF. The CDR3 nucleotides are TGTGCCAGCAGCTTAGGGTCAGGGGGGCCACGAGATACGCAGTATTTT.

This clone was picked up one time. The genes are TRBV5-4 and TRBJ1-5; D uncertain. This CDR3 spans 13 amino acids. Germline-derived CDR1 and CDR2 are SGHNT and YYREEE (reference sequence). V dropped 5 bases and J dropped 0 bases, with 6 bases sitting between them. The CDR3 reads CASSLDSNQPQHF. CDR3 nucleotides: TGTGCCAGCAGTCTCGATAGCAATCAGCCCCAGCATTTT.

The count of this clone is one. The chain combines TRBV5-1 with TRBJ2-1; 7 nucleotides line up with TRBD1. Per the germline V gene, CDR1 is SGHRS and CDR2 is YFSETQ. V shed 5 bases, J shed 1 base, and the junction held 15 bases outside the gene matches. The CDR3 sequence is 18 residues long. The CDR3 sequence: CASRQSTGTVSSYNEQFF. CDR3 in DNA: TGCGCCAGCAGACAAAGCACCGGGACAGTTTCGTCCTACAATGAGCAGTTCTTC.

V and J are TRBV2 and TRBJ2-5; weak D call: TRBD2 (5 bases). The germline CDR1 and CDR2 sequences are SNHLY and FYNNEI. The CDR3 is 11 residues long. V was clipped by 5 bases and J by 5 bases, with 6 bases between them. The CDR3 is CASSLAETQYF. As DNA, the CDR3 is TGTGCCAGCAGTTTAGCGGAGACCCAGTACTTC.

The V gene is TRBV5-6, the J gene TRBJ1-5, with D possibly matching TRBD1 (5 bases). The CDR3 loop spans 14 amino acids. V lost 0 bases, J lost 4 bases, and 8 bases lay in between. Germline CDR1 and CDR2: SGHDT and YYEEEE. CDR3 sequence reads: CASSLGQINQPQHF. The CDR3 DNA reads TGTGCCAGCAGCTTGGGACAGATTAATCAGCCCCAGCATTTT.

V usage is TRBV19 and J usage is TRBJ2-2; no clear D. V lost 4 bases to trimming and J lost 3 bases, with 3 bases between them. The CDR3 spans 12 residues. CDR1 and CDR2 (germline): LNHDA, SQIVND (reference sequence). The CDR3 loop is CASSTYTGELFF. The CDR3 DNA reads TGTGCCAGTAGTACTTACACCGGGGAGCTGTTTTTT.

The chain employs TRBV18 and TRBJ2-5; TRBD1 matches 7 bases. From germline, CDR1 is KGHSH and CDR2 LQKENI. V gave up 4 bases and J gave up 3 bases; unmatched junction bases: 2. The CDR3 has 13 residues. CDR3 nucleotide sequence: TGTGCCAGCTCACTCGGGACAGAAGAGACCCAGTACTTC. Translated: CASSLGTEETQYF.

The J gene is TRBJ1-4, the V gene TRBV5-1; no definite D call. This CDR3 has 15 residues. CDR1 and CDR2 (germline): SGHRS, YFSETQ. The ends were cut back, 0 bases at V and 7 bases at J, with 13 bases in the middle. CDR3 protein: CASSLVGLTREKLFF. Written as DNA, the CDR3 is TGCGCCAGCAGCTTGGTAGGGTTGACGCGTGAAAAACTGTTTTTT.

This clone was recorded only once. The genes are TRBV6-5 and TRBJ2-4; 10 bases are shared with TRBD1. V gave up 5 bases and J gave up 7 bases; unmatched junction bases: 8. From germline, CDR1 is MNHEY and CDR2 SVGAGI. This CDR3 spans 15 amino acids. CDR3 nucleotides: TGTGCCAGCAGTCAGGCTGGACAGGGGGTGAACATTCAGTACTTC. This translates into CASSQAGQGVNIQYF.

The V gene is TRBV4-1, the J gene TRBJ1-1; 8 bases map to TRBD1. This CDR3 comprises 15 residues. The V gene end was trimmed by 3 bases and the J gene end by 4 bases; junction bases not matched to a gene: 7. Germline-derived CDR1 and CDR2 are MGHRA and YSYEKL. CDR3 loop: CASSQEDRASTEAFF. CDR3 nucleotide sequence: TGCGCCAGCAGCCAGGAGGACAGGGCGAGCACTGAAGCTTTCTTT.

The gene calls are TRBV29-1 and TRBJ2-5; 9 bases fit TRBD1. The CDR3 runs 14 residues. Germline V gene lookup returns CDR1 SQVTM and CDR2 ANQGSEA. Losses at the gene ends were 5 bases for V and 0 bases for J; bases not matched to a gene: 4. CDR3 loop: CSVPGTGYQETQYF. The CDR3 bases are TGCAGCGTTCCTGGGACAGGGTACCAAGAGACCCAGTACTTC.